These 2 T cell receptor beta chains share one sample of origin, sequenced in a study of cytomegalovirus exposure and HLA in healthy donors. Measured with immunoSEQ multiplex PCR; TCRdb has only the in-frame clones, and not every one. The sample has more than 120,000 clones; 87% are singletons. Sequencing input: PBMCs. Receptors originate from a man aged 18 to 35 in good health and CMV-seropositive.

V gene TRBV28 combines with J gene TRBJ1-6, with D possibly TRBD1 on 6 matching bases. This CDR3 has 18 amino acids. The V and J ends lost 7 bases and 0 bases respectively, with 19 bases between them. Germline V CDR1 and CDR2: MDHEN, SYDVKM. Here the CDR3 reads CASTPRGGFSSYNSPLHF. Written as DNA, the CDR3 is TGTGCCAGCACCCCTCGAGGGGGATTTAGCTCCTATAATTCACCCCTCCACTTT. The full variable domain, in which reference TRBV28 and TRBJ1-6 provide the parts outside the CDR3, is DVKVTQSSRYLVKRTGEKVFLECVQDMDHENMFWYRQDPGLGLRLIYFSYDVKMKEKGDIPEGYSVSREKKERFSLILESASTNQTSMYLCASTPRGGFSSYNSPLHFGNGTRLTVT.

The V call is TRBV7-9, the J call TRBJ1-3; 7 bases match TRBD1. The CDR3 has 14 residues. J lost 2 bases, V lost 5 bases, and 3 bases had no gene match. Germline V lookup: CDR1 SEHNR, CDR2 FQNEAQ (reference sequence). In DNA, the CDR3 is TGTGCCAGCAGCCCCACAGGGGCTGGAAACACCATATATTTT. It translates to CASSPTGAGNTIYF. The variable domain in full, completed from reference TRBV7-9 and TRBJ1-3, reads DTGVSQNPRHKITKRGQNVTFRCDPISEHNRLYWYRQTLGQGPEFLTYFQNEAQLEKSRLLSDRFSAERPKGSFSTLEIQRTEQGDSAMYLCASSPTGAGNTIYFGEGSWLTVV.